What follows is one TCR beta chain and its context. The antigen is unknown. This sample's time point: patch test 2, 6 weeks after DPC sensitization. Treatment described: therapeutic diphenylcyclopropenone sensitization with weekly scalp DPC. The sample comes from a study of human T cells and chemical hapten exposure. Study conclusions and caveats: As patch test score rose, PT1 expanded TCR counts tended to rise as well.

MiXCR was run by TCRdb on the RACE reads, yielding one entry per CDR3 protein. The sample holds under 90,000 distinct CDR3 sequences, about 8.5% seen once. The CDR3 totals 14 residues. V lost 3 bases, J lost 5 bases, and 5 bases stayed unmatched. The germline V gene has CDR1 SGHRS and CDR2 YFSETQ. The rearrangement joins TRBV5-1 to TRBJ2-1; 7 positions agree with TRBD1. Sequenced material: whole blood, taken in connection with sensitization to the hapten diphenylcyclopropenone (DPC). This TCR was sampled from a woman in her fifties or sixties with alopecia areata. Some clones in this sample may be carry-over from other donors' samples. The DNA of the CDR3 is TGCGCCAGCAGCTGGGGGACAGCCAACAATGAGCAGTTCTTC. Translation gives CASSWGTANNEQFF.